The 5 T cell receptor beta chains below come from one sample, sequenced in a study of T cell responses to AZD1222 COVID-19 vaccine. Here immunoSEQ multiplex PCR was the method, and the copy in TCRdb shows in-frame clones only, minus some. The sample contains 95,000 to 150,000 clones, roughly nine tenths of which appear only once. The material was peripheral blood, obtained on day 0 of AZD1222 vaccination. These receptor sequences come from an adult in good health.

V and J are TRBV25-1 and TRBJ1-2; 7 positions match TRBD1. The CDR3 has 14 residues. Germline values: CDR1 MGHDK, CDR2 SYGVNS. With 7 bases clipped from V and 7 bases from J, the junction kept 12 bases outside the gene matches. The CDR3 DNA sequence: TGTGCCAGCACCCCCCGGACAGGCCTCGGTGGCTACACCTTC. Amino acids: CASTPRTGLGGYTF.

As for this clone: This sample includes further DNA sequences coding for the same CDR3. This rearrangement joins TRBV29-1 to TRBJ2-2; D perhaps matches TRBD1 (5 bases). Trimming shortened V by 0 bases and J by 8 bases, and 7 bases separated the two germline ends. This CDR3 has 12 amino acids. Germline CDR1 SQVTM, CDR2 ANQGSEA. DNA of the CDR3: TGCAGCGTTGAAGATAGGGGAGGGGAGCTGTTTTTT. Protein product: CSVEDRGGELFF.

This clone has just a few counts. The chain links TRBV4-2 to TRBJ1-3; 7 nucleotides align to TRBD1. Unmatched junction bases numbered 3, after V lost 2 bases and J lost 2 bases. This CDR3 contains 15 residues. CDR1 is LGHNA, CDR2 YNFKEQ, per germline. In nucleotides, the CDR3 is TGTGCCAGCAGCCAAAACAGGGGCGCTGGAAACACCATATATTTT. It specifies CASSQNRGAGNTIYF.

The chain recombines TRBV6-5 with TRBJ2-1; D is unclear. Germline V gives CDR1 MNHEY, CDR2 SVGAGI. This CDR3 comprises 12 residues. V dropped 4 bases and J dropped 9 bases, with 10 bases sitting between them. The CDR3 spells CASSSPWGEQFF. CDR3 nucleotide sequence: TGTGCCAGCAGTTCCCCGTGGGGTGAGCAGTTCTTC.

This clone was observed a handful of times. The chain recombines TRBV7-8 with TRBJ1-1, with D hard to call. Germline-derived CDR1 and CDR2 are SGHVS and FQNEAQ. Trimming stripped 4 bases from V and 3 bases from J, with 12 bases between. This CDR3 spans 14 amino acids. CDR3 sequence: CASSSGSLDTEAFF. CDR3 nucleotides: TGTGCCAGCAGCTCCGGCTCTCTGGACACTGAAGCTTTCTTT.